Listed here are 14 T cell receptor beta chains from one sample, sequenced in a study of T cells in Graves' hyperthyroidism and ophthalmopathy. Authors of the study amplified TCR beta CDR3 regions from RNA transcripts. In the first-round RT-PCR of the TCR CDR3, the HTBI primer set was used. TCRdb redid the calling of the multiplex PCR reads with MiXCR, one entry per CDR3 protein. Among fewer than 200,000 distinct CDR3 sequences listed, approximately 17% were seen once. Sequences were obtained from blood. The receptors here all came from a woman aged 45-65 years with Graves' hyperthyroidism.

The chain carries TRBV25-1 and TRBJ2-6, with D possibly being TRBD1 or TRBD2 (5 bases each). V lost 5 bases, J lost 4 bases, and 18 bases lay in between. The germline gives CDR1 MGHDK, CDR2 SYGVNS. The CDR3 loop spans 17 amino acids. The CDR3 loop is CASSPSGKGLGANVLTF. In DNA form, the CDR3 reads TGTGCCAGCAGTCCGAGCGGCAAGGGGCTCGGGGCCAACGTCCTGACTTTC.

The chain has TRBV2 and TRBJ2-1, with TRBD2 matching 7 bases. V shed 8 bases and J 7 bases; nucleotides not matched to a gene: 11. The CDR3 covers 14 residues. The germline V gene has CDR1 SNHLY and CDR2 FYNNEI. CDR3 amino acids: CASHGAGDRNEQFF. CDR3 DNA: TGTGCCAGCCATGGGGCGGGAGATAGGAATGAGCAGTTCTTC.

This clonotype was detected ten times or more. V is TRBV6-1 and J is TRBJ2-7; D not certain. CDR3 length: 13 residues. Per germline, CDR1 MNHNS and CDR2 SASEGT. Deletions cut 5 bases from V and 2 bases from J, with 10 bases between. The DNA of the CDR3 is TGTGCCAGCAGTCCGACGGCCACCTACGAGCAGTACTTC. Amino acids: CASSPTATYEQYF.

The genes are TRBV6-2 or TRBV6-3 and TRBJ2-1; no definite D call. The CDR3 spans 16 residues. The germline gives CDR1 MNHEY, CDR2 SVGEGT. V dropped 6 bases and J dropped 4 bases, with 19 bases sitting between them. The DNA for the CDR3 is TGTGCCAGCAGATCAAACCCGGTTCGGGTGTACAATGAGCAGTTCTTC. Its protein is CASRSNPVRVYNEQFF.

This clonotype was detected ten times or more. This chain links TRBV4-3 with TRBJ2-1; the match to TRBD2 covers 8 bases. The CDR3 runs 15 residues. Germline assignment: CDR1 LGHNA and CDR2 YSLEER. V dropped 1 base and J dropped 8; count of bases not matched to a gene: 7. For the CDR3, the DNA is TGCGCCAGCAGCCAAGCATCAAACGGGGGGGATGAGCAGTTCTTC. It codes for CASSQASNGGDEQFF.

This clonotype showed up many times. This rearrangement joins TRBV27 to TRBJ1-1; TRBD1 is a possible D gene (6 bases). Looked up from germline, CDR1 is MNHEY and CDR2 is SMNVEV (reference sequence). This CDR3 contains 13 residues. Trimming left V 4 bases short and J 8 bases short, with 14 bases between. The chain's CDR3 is CASSWTVSYEAFF. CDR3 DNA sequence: TGTGCCAGCAGTTGGACAGTATCTTACGAAGCTTTCTTT.

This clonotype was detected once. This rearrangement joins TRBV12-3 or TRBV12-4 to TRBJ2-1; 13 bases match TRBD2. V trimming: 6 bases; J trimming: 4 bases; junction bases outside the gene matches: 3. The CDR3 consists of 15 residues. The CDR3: CASRGLAGAYNEQFF. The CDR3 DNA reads TGTGCCAGCAGAGGACTAGCGGGAGCTTACAATGAGCAGTTCTTC.

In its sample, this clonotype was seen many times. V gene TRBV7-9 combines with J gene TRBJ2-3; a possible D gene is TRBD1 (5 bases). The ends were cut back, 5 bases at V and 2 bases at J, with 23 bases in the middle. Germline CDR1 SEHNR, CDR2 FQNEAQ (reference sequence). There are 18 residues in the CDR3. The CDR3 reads CASSAAERGRPYTDTQYF. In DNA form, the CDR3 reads TGTGCCAGCAGCGCTGCTGAAAGGGGCAGGCCCTACACAGATACGCAGTATTTT. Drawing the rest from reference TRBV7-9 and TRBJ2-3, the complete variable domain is DTGVSQNPRHKITKRGQNVTFRCDPISEHNRLYWYRQTLGQGPEFLTYFQNEAQLEKSRLLSDRFSAERPKGSFSTLEIQRTEQGDSAMYLCASSAAERGRPYTDTQYFGPGTRLTVL.

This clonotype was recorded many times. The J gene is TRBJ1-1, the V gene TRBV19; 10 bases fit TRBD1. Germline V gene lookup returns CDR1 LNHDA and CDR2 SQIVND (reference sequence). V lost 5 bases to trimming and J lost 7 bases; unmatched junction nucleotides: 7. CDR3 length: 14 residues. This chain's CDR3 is CASSDRQGANEAFF. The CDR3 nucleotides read TGTGCCAGTAGTGATCGACAGGGGGCCAATGAAGCTTTCTTT.

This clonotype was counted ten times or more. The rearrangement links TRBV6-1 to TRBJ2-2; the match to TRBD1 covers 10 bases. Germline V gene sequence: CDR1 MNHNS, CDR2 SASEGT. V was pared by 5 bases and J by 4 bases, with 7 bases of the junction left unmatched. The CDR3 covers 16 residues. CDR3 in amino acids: CASSKRDRGFTGELFF. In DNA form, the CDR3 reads TGTGCCAGCAGTAAACGGGACAGGGGATTCACCGGGGAGCTGTTTTTT.

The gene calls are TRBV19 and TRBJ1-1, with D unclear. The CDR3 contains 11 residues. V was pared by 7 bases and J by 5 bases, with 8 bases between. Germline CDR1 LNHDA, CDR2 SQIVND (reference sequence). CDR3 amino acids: CASIEGTEAFF. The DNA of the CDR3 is TGTGCCAGTATCGAGGGAACTGAAGCTTTCTTT. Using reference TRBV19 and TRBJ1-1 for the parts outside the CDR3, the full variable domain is DGGITQSPKYLFRKEGQNVTLSCEQNLNHDAMYWYRQDPGQGLRLIYYSQIVNDFQKGDIAEGYSVSREKKESFPLTVTSAQKNPTAFYLCASIEGTEAFFGQGTRLTVV.

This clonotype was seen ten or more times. CDR3 DNA: TGCAGTGCTAGAGGAGGGACAGGGGGTGACTACGAGCAGTACTTC. It encodes CSARGGTGGDYEQYF. The chain employs TRBV20-1 and TRBJ2-7; 11 bases match TRBD1. Per the germline V gene, CDR1 is DFQATT and CDR2 is SNEGSKA (reference sequence). The CDR3 length is 15 residues. V lost 1 base, J lost 3 bases, and 5 bases stayed unmatched.

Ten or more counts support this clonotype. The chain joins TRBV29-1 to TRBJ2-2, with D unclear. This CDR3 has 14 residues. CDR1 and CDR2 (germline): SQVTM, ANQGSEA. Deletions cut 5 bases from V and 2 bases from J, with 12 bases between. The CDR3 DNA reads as TGCAGCGTTCTGGTACAGATAAACACCGGGGAGCTGTTTTTT. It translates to CSVLVQINTGELFF.

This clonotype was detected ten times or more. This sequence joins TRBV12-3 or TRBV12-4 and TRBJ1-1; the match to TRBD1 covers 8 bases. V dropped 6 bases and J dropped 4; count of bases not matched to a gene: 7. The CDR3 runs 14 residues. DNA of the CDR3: TGTGCCAGCAGGGGCGACAGGGGTAGCACTGAAGCTTTCTTT. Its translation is CASRGDRGSTEAFF.